This T cell receptor (beta chain) is drawn from a study of CD8 T cells in Susac syndrome. RNA, at about 0.45 to 1 ug, was reverse transcribed with random hexamers. Each CDR3 protein is one row after TCRdb ran MiXCR on the immunoSEQ multiplex PCR reads. The sample comprises about 300,000 distinct CDR3 sequences, roughly 85% of which are singletons, and 0.21% rests with the top ten. CDR3 length equals 16 residues. V shed 1 base and J shed 0 bases, with 10 bases lying between them. Germline assignment: CDR1 KGHSH and CDR2 LQKENI. This chain joins TRBV18 and TRBJ2-1; D remains ambiguous. What was sequenced was CD8+ T cells from PBMCs. The clonotype originates from a human donor with multiple sclerosis. CDR3: CASSPLGSFSYNEQFF. CDR3 bases: TGTGCCAGCTCACCACTCGGATCTTTCTCCTACAATGAGCAGTTCTTC.